This TCR beta chain was sequenced in a study of CD8+CD57+ T cells in acquired aplastic anemia (dated by TCRdb to between 2018 and 2020). Study-level background: On average, sorted CD4+ and CD8+ cells yielded about 3 ug of extracted DNA, with a range of 0.2 to 27.4 ug. CD8+CD57+ expansion was defined as a frequency above the mean frequency observed in healthy subjects. Results the study describes overall, beyond this receptor: Patients and healthy controls showed no significant difference in CD8+ Simpson's diversity (P=0.060). Twenty-nine CD8+ CDR3 sequences were found to be shared between patients and controls, but these sequences appeared to be highly expressed in patients and within the immunodominant clones of the patients.

The CDR3 contains 15 residues when both ends are counted. This entry keeps only the CDR3 DNA: 45 bases, framed from base 1. TCR beta VDJ combination and CDR3 sequence profiling used genomic DNA as the template. An Illumina HiSeq 2000 was used for TCR repertoire sequencing. The authors' pipeline ran thus. Repertoires were assessed using TRBV/TRBJ rearrangement plots, CDR3 size and DJ length profiles, and Simpson's diversity index. The immunodominant clone was defined as the most abundant DNA sequence in deep sequencing data. CDR3 amino acid sequences were checked for sharing between subjects and were compared against published repertoires and the VDJdb database. TCRdb reran the public reads through fastp at Q25 and MiXCR, keeping productive beta chains. Each record represents a unique CDR3 protein, reported with the most common genes and DNA among its rows. The V and J calls and clone size are TCRdb's, not the authors'. This sample lists around 250,000 distinct CDR3 sequences; 82% were detected once. Together, the top ten hold less than 50% of the sample.

The patients picked for sequencing were ones in whom flow cytometry had shown an expansion of CD8+CD57+ cells. Every patient had severe acquired aplastic anemia, diagnosed using the International Study of Aplastic Anemia and Agranulocytosis and Camitta criteria. Patients had received no therapy at the time of blood sampling. The study deep-sequenced TCR repertoires of sorted CD4+ and CD8+ blood T cells from severe aplastic anemia patients and healthy subjects. Patients were enrolled under clinicaltrials.gov protocols 00001620, 01623167, 00001397, 00071045, 00081523 and 00961064 in the USA. Ficoll-Paque density gradient centrifugation was used to isolate peripheral blood mononuclear cells. CD4+ and CD8+ T cells were sorted by FACS or magnetic beads before DNA extraction. On this clonotype itself: The specificity of this receptor is unknown. A read error is likely, as this CDR3 ends without the conserved phenylalanine or tryptophan.

This clonotype was obtained from a human donor with aplastic anemia. Rearrangement joined TRBV12-3 or TRBV12-4 to TRBJ1-1; 9 bases in between match TRBD1. Source material: sorted CD4+, CD8+, or CD8+CD57+ T cells (not recorded which) from PBMCs. The sequenced DNA: TGTGCCAGCAGCTTAGATGGGACAGGGAAGCAGGAAGCTTTCTTA. This encodes CASSLDGTGKQEAFL.